The following is a T cell receptor beta chain sequence with its context. This sample was included in a study of blood T cell repertoires in COVID-19. For the study at large: Sample material is recorded as cDNA or gDNA derived from T cells, B-cell-depleted T cells, or PBMCs.

Measured with immunoSEQ multiplex PCR; TCRdb has only the in-frame clones, and not every one. The sample has 45,000 to 60,000 clones; around 85% are singletons. The CDR3 length is 11 residues. V was pared by 3 bases and J by 8 bases, with 7 bases between. Per the germline V gene, CDR1 is LNHDA and CDR2 is SQIVND (reference sequence). The specimen was peripheral blood. The receptor was derived from a man in his forties or fifties with acute or convalescent COVID-19. V and J are TRBV19 and TRBJ1-2; no definite D call. CDR3: CASSIEQGYTF. In DNA, the CDR3 is TGTGCCAGTAGTATTGAACAGGGCTACACCTTC.